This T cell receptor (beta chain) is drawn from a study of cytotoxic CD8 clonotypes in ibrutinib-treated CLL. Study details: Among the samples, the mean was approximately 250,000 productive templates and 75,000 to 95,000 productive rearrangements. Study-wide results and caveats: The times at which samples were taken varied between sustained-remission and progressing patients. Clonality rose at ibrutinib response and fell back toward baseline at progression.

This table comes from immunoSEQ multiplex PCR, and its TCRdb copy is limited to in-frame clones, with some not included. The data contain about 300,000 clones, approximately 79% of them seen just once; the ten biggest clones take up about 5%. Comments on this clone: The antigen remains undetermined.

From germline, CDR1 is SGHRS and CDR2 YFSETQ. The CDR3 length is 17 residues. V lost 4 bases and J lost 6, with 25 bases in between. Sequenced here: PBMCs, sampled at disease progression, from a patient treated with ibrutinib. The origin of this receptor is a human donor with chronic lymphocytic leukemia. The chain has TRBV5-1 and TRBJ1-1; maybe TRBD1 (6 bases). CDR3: CASSTGTPGWGASEAFF. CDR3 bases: TGCGCCAGCAGCACCGGGACACCCGGATGGGGGGCGTCTGAAGCTTTCTTT.